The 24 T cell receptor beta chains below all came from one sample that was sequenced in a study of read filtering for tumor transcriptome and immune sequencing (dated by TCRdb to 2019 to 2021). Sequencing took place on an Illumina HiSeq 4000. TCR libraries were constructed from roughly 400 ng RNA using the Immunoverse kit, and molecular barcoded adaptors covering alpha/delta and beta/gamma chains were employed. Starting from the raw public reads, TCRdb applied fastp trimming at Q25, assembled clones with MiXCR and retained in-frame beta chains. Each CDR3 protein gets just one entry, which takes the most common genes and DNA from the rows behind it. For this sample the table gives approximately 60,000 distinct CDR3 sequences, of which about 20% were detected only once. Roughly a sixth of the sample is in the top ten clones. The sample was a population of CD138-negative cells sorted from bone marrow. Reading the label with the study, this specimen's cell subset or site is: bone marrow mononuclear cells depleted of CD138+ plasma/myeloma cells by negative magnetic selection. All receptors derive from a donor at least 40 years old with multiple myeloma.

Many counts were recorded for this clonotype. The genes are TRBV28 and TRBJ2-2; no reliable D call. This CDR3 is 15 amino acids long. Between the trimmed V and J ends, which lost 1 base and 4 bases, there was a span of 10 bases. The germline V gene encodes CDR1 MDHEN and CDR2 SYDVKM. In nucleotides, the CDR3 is TGTGCCAGCAGTTTATTTCAGGAAGGCACCGGGGAGCTGTTTTTT. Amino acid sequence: CASSLFQEGTGELFF.

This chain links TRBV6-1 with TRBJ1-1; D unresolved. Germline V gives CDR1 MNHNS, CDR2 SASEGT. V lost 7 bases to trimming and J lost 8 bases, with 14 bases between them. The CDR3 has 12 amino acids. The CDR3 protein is CASNGGPLEAFF. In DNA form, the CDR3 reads TGTGCCAGCAATGGTGGGCCGCTAGAAGCTTTCTTT.

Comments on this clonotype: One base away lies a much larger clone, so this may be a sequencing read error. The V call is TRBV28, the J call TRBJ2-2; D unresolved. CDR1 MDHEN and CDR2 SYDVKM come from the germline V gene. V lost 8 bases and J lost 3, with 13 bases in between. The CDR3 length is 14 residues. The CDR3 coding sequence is TGTGCCAGCCGACTGATCGCGGACACCGGGGAGCTGTTTTTT. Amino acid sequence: CASRLIADTGELFF. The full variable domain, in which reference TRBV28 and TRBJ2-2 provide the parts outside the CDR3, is DVKVTQSSRYLVKRTGEKVFLECVQDMDHENMFWYRQDPGLGLRLIYFSYDVKMKEKGDIPEGYSVSREKKERFSLILESASTNQTSMYLCASRLIADTGELFFGEGSRLTVL.

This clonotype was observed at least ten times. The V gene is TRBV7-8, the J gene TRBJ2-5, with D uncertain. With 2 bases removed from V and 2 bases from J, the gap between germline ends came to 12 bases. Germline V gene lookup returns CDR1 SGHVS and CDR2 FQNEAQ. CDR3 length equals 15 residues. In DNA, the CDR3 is TGTGCCAGCAGCTTATATGGCAGCGTACAAGAGACCCAGTACTTC. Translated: CASSLYGSVQETQYF. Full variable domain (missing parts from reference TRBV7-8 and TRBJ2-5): GAGVSQSPRYKVAKRGQDVALRCDPISGHVSLFWYQQALGQGPEFLTYFQNEAQLDKSGLPSDRFFAERPEGSVSTLKIQRTQQEDSAVYLCASSLYGSVQETQYFGPGTRLLVL.

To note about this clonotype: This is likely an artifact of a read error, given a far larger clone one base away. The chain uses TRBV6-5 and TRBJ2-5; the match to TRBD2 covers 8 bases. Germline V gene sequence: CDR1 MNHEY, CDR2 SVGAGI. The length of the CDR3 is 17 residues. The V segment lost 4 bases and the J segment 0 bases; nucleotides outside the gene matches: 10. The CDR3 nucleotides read TGTGCCAGCAGTTGCATCGCGGGGGGCGCGGACCAAGAGACCCAGTACTTC. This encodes CASSCIAGGADQETQYF.

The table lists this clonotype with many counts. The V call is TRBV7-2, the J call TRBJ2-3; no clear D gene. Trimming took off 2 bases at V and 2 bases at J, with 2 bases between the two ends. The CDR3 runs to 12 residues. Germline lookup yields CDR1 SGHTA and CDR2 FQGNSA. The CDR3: CASSLPTDTQYF. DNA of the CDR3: TGTGCCAGCAGCTTACCCACAGATACGCAGTATTTT. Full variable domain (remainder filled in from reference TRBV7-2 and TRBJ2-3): GAGVSQSPSNKVTEKGKDVELRCDPISGHTALYWYRQSLGQGLEFLIYFQGNSAPDKSGLPSDRFSAERTGGSVSTLTIQRTQQEDSAVYLCASSLPTDTQYFGPGTRLTVL.

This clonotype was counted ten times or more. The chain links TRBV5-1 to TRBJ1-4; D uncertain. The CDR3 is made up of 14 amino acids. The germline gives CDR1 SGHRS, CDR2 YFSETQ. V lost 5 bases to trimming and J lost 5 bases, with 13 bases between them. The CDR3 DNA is TGCGCCAGCAGTTCGGAGGGAGGCAATGAAAAACTGTTTTTT. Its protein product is CASSSEGGNEKLFF.

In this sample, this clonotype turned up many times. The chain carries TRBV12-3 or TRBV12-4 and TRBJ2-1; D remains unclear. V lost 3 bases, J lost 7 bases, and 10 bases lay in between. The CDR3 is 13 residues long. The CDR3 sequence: CASSFGALNEQFF. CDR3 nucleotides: TGTGCCAGCAGTTTCGGAGCCTTGAATGAGCAGTTCTTC.

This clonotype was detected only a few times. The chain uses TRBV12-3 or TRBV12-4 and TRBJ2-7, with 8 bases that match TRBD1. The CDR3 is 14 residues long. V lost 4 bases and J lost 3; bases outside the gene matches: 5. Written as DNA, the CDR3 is TGTGCCAGCAGTTCGAACACAGGGGGCTACGAGCAGTACTTC. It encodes CASSSNTGGYEQYF.

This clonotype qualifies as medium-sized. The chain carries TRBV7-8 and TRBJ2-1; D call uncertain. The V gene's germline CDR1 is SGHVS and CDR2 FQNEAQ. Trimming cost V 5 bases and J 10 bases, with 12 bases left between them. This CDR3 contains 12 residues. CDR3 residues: CASSPWGTEQFF. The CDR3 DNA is TGTGCCAGCAGCCCATGGGGAACAGAGCAGTTCTTC.

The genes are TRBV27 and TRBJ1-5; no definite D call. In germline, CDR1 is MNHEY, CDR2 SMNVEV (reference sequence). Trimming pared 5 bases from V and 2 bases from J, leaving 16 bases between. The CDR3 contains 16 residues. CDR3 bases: TGTGCCAGCAGTGCCGGGATCCAGCGTGGCAATCAGCCCCAGCATTTT. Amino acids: CASSAGIQRGNQPQHF.

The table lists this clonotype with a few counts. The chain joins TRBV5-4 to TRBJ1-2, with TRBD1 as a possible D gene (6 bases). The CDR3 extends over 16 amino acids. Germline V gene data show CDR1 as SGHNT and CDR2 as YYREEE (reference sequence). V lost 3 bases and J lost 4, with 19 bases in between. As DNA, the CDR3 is TGTGCCAGCAGCTCCAACGCCCGGGACATCATCTATGGCTACACCTTC. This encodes CASSSNARDIIYGYTF. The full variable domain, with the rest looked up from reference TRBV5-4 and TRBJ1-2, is ETGVTQSPTHLIKTRGQQVTLRCSSQSGHNTVSWYQQALGQGPQFIFQYYREEENGRGNFPPRFSGLQFPNYSSELNVNALELDDSALYLCASSSNARDIIYGYTFGSGTRLTVV.

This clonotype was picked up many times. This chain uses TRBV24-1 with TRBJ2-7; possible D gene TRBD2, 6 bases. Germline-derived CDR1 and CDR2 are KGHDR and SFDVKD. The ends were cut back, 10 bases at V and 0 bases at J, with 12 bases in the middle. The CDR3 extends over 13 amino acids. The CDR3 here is CATMGGRSYEQYF. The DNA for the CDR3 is TGTGCCACTATGGGAGGTCGCTCCTACGAGCAGTACTTC.

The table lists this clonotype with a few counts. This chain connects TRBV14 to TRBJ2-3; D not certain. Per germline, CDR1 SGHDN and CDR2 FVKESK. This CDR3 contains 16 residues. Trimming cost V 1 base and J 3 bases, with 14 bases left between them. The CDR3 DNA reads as TGTGCCAGCAGCCAAGGGGGTCGGGCAGGTACAGATACGCAGTATTTT. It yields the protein CASSQGGRAGTDTQYF.

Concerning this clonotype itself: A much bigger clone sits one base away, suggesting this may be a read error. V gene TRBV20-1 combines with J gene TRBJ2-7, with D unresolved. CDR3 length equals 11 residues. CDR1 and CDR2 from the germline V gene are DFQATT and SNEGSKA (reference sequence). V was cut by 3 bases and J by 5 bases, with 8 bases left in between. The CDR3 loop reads CSASMPDEQYF. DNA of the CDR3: TGCAGTGCTAGCATGCCGGACGAGCAGTACTTC.

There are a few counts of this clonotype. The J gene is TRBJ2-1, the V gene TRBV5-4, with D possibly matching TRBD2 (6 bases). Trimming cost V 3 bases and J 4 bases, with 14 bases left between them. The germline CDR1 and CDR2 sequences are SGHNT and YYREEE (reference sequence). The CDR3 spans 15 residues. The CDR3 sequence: CASSSRGRYYNEQFF. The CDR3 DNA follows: TGTGCCAGCAGCTCTCGGGGGAGGTATTACAATGAGCAGTTCTTC.

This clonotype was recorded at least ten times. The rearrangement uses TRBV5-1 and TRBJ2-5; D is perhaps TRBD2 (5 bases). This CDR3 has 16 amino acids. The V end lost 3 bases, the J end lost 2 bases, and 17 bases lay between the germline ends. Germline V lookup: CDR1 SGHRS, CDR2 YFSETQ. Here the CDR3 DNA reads TGCGCCAGCAGCTCGGCGGGCCCCCTGGGGCAAGAGACCCAGTACTTC. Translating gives CASSSAGPLGQETQYF.

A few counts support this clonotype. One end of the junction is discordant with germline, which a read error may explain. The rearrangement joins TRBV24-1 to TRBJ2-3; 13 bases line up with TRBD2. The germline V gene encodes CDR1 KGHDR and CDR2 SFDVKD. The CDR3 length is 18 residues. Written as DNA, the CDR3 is TGTGTCACCAGTAGCGGACTAGCGGGAGCGGGCCTCACAGATACGCAGTATTTT. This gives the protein CVTSSGLAGAGLTDTQYF.

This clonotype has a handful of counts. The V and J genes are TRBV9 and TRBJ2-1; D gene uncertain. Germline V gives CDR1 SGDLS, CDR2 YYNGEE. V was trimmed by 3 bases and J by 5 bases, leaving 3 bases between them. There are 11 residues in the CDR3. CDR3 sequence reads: CASSDDNEQFF. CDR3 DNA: TGTGCCAGCAGCGATGACAATGAGCAGTTCTTC.

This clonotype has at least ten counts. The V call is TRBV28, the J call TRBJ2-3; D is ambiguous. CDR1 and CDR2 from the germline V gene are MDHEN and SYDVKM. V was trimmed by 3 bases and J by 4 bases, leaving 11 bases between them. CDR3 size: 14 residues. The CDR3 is CASSLPSTADTQYF. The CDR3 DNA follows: TGTGCCAGCAGTTTGCCCAGTACCGCAGATACGCAGTATTTT.

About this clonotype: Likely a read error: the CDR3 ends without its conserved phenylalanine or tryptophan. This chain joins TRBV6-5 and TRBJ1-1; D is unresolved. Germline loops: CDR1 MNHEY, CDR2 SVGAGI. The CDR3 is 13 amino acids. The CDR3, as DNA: TGTGCCAGGGCAATGGGGATGAACACCGAAGCTTTCCTT. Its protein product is CARAMGMNTEAFL.

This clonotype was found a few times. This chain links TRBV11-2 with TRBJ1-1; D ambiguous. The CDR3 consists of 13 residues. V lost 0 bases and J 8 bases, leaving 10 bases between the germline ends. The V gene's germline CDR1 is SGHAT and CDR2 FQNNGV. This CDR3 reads CASSLDIGREAFF. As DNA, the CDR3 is TGTGCCAGCAGCTTAGATATCGGCAGGGAAGCTTTCTTT. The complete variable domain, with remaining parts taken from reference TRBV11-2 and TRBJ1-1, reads EAGVAQSPRYKIIEKRQSVAFWCNPISGHATLYWYQQILGQGPKLLIQFQNNGVVDDSQLPKDRFSAERLKGVDSTLKIQPAKLEDSAVYLCASSLDIGREAFFGQGTRLTVV.

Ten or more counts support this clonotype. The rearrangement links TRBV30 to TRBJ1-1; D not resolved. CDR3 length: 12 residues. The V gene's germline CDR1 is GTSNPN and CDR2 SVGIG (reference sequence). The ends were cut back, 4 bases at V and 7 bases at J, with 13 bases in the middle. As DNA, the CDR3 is TGTGCCTGGAAAGCACCCGTGGGTGAAGCTTTCTTT. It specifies CAWKAPVGEAFF.

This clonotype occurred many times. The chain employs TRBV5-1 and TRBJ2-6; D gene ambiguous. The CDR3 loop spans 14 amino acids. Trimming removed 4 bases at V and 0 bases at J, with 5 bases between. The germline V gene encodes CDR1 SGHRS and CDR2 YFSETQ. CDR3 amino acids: CASSEDSGANVLTF. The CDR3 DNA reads TGCGCCAGCAGCGAGGACTCTGGGGCCAACGTCCTGACTTTC.